This T cell receptor beta chain stems from a study of T cell responses to AZD1222 COVID-19 vaccine. Study findings and constraints: With two AZD1222 doses given, Spike-specific TCR breadth and depth both rose. Within unmutated variant regions lay the reported targets of nearly half of spike-specific TCRs. Baseline seropositivity characterized only a handful of AZD1222 recipients.

Some clones are missing from TCRdb's copy, which holds only in-frame ones; the method was immunoSEQ multiplex PCR. Altogether more than 95,000 clones are present, 85% to 90% being singletons, with the ten largest covering 15% to 20%. Regarding this clone: Its antigen remains unknown.

The CDR3 is 15 residues long. V was cut by 8 bases and J by 1 base, with 17 bases left in between. The germline CDR1 and CDR2 sequences are WSHSY and SAAADI. Pooled samples include second doses given at about 4 or 12 weeks. The TCR originated in an adult who received the AZD1222 COVID-19 vaccine. The source material was peripheral blood, sampled 28 days after the second AZD1222 dose. The rearrangement uses TRBV10-2 and TRBJ2-5; D assignment may be TRBD1 or TRBD2 (5 bases each). CDR3 residues: CASGTIYGTQETQYF. The CDR3 nucleotides are TGCGCCAGCGGAACGATTTACGGGACCCAAGAGACCCAGTACTTC.